Following are 5 T cell receptor beta chains from one sample sequenced in a study of molecular identifiers for immune sequencing clone quantification. TCRdb redid the calling of the PCR reads with MiXCR, one entry per CDR3 protein. The table lists about 86,000 distinct CDR3 sequences, 20% to 25% of them singletons. The specimen sequenced was naive CD8+ T cells from blood, with Jurkat cell RNA spiked in. Stated subset: FACS-sorted CD8+CD4-CCR7+CD45RA+ naive T cells. The origin of the receptors is a human donor in good health. Some libraries in this study had Jurkat cell RNA spiked in.

V is TRBV2 and J is TRBJ1-1; 7 bases are shared with TRBD1. This CDR3 comprises 13 residues. Unmatched junction bases numbered 3, after V lost 2 bases and J lost 6 bases. Germline V lookup: CDR1 SNHLY, CDR2 FYNNEI. CDR3 protein: CASSEPQGAEAFF. The CDR3 nucleotides are TGTGCCAGCAGTGAACCCCAGGGGGCTGAAGCTTTCTTT.

This clonotype was seen at least ten times. The chain is built from TRBV4-3 and TRBJ2-7, with TRBD2 matching 12 bases. Germline values: CDR1 LGHNA, CDR2 YSLEER. CDR3 length equals 14 residues. The trim removed 4 bases at V and 4 bases at J, leaving 2 bases unmatched. The CDR3 DNA reads TGCGCCAGCAGCCCCGGACTAGCGGGATACGAGCAGTACTTC. It encodes CASSPGLAGYEQYF.

This clonotype was detected ten times or more. The chain recombines TRBV11-2 with TRBJ2-5; 11 bases agree with TRBD2. V dropped 2 bases and J dropped 3; count of bases not matched to a gene: 8. This CDR3 has 17 amino acids. Germline lookup yields CDR1 SGHAT and CDR2 FQNNGV. The chain's CDR3 is CASSLKRLAGQEETQYF. The CDR3, as DNA: TGTGCCAGCAGCTTAAAACGACTAGCGGGGCAGGAAGAGACCCAGTACTTC.

The J gene is TRBJ1-4, the V gene TRBV30; weak D call: TRBD1 (5 bases). The CDR3 length is 15 residues. Germline CDR1 and CDR2: GTSNPN and SVGIG (reference sequence). V lost 0 bases and J lost 8, with 16 bases in between. The CDR3 coding sequence is TGTGCCTGGAGTGTTTCAGGGATAGGCGTAGAAAAACTGTTTTTT. Translated: CAWSVSGIGVEKLFF.

The J gene is TRBJ1-1, the V gene TRBV11-2; 7 positions agree with TRBD1. From germline, CDR1 is SGHAT and CDR2 FQNNGV. The V and J ends lost 9 bases and 1 base, in that order; junction bases with no gene match: 5. The CDR3 consists of 13 residues. The CDR3 sequence: CASLTGPNTEAFF. The CDR3 nucleotides read TGTGCCAGTTTGACAGGGCCGAACACTGAAGCTTTCTTT.